This T cell receptor (beta chain) was profiled in a study of regulatory T cells in long-lasting Graves disease. This clonotype was found a few times. Arm-PCR of CDR3 regions and iRepertoire HTBI primers were used to build TCR beta libraries. TCRdb itself ran the multiplex PCR reads through MiXCR, one entry per CDR3 protein. Of under 300,000 distinct CDR3 sequences listed, around 20% are singletons. The sample's time point: newly diagnosed GD, antithyroid drugs for less than 3 months. PBMC RNA served as the TCR library source. CDR1 and CDR2 (germline): LNHDA, SQIVND (reference sequence). This CDR3 is 15 amino acids long. V gave up 5 bases and J gave up 3 bases; unmatched junction bases: 6.

Sequenced here: peripheral blood mononuclear cells (PBMCs), sampled at new diagnosis, from a patient treated with antithyroid drugs. The TCR sequence derives from a female donor with Graves disease. The rearrangement links TRBV19 to TRBJ2-1; 8 bases align to TRBD2. In nucleotides, the CDR3 is TGTGCCAGTAGTGGGTCGGGAGGGGGCTACAATGAGCAGTTCTTC. Translation gives CASSGSGGGYNEQFF.